The sequence of this T cell receptor (beta chain) was determined in a study of blood T cells in healthy people across ages. Study summary: About one barcoded beta molecule per two T cells was the capture yield of template switching.

Together with a sample-barcoded 5' primer, a J-beta primer mix was included in a second PCR lasting roughly 6 to 12 cycles. Each CDR3 protein gets one entry after TCRdb re-called the 5' RACE reads with MiXCR. The repertoire has 540,000 or so distinct CDR3 sequences, around 24% of them found once; the top ten carry around 10%. This clonotype was seen only a few times. The sample was also reused in another study, on T cells of mothers and their children.

Source material: blood. This receptor was obtained from a boy aged 10-17 years in good health.

This chain's CDR3 is CSPRGGQGGSYNEQFF. The CDR3 DNA reads as TGCAGTCCACGAGGGGGGCAGGGGGGCTCCTACAATGAGCAGTTCTTC. The V and J genes are TRBV20-1 and TRBJ2-1; weak D call: TRBD1 (7 bases). The CDR3 covers 16 residues. Germline V gene data show CDR1 as DFQATT and CDR2 as SNEGSKA (reference sequence). The V end lost 8 bases, the J end lost 0 bases, and 20 bases lay between the germline ends.